The T cell receptor beta chain under discussion was sequenced for a study of early stage breast cancer tumors. Assay: immunoSEQ multiplex PCR; the TCRdb copy retains only in-frame clones and omits some. The sample includes under 75,000 clones, about 80% seen only once; the top ten take roughly 3.5%. The germline V gene encodes CDR1 LNHNV and CDR2 YYDKDF (reference sequence). V trimming: 1 base; J trimming: 6 bases; junction bases outside the gene matches: 14. The CDR3 contains 17 residues. The J gene is TRBJ1-2, the V gene TRBV15; TRBD1 matches 7 bases. The sequenced material came from blood. This receptor was taken from a person in their twenties or thirties with breast cancer. This chain's CDR3 is CATSRGRRGQGVDGYTF. Here the CDR3 DNA reads TGTGCCACCAGCAGAGGGCGAAGGGGGCAGGGGGTGGATGGCTACACCTTC.